The rows below give T cell receptor beta chains drawn from one sample of a study of blood T cell repertoires in COVID-19. Clones were sequenced by immunoSEQ multiplex PCR, and TCRdb holds only the in-frame ones, with some missing. In the table there are tens of thousands of clones, about three quarters of which are singletons. The specimen sequenced was peripheral blood. The receptors come from a human donor in a cohort sampled during active COVID-19. CDR3s include the opening cysteine and the closing phenylalanine or tryptophan. A D gene is named only where the DNA matches it firmly. Part of the rows lack a size; the others show once, few, many or a class for expanded clones.

>TRBJ1-3|TRBV6-7|-|-
TGTGCCAGCAGTTACTACTTATCCCTTAGACTGCCGAGCTCTGGAAACACCATATATTTT
CASSYYLSLRLPSSGNTIYF
>TRBJ2-2|TRBV4-1|TRBD1|few
TGCGCCAGCAGCCAAGTGACAGGGGGGAACACCGGGGAGCTGTTTTTT
CASSQVTGGNTGELFF
>TRBJ2-2|TRBV2|TRBD2|-
TGTGCCAGCAGTGTGTCTAGCGGGGGTTTAGGGGAGCTGTTTTTT
CASSVSSGGLGELFF
>TRBJ2-5|TRBV9|TRBD2|-
TGTGCCAGCAGCCAGCTACTAGCGGGAGAGACCCAGTACTTC
CASSQLLAGETQYF
>TRBJ2-1|TRBV7-3|TRBD2|-
TGTGCCAGCAGCTCAAGCCTCCTAGCGGGGGTACAGCATGAGCAGTTCTTC
CASSSSLLAGVQHEQFF
>TRBJ2-7|TRBV7-9|-|-
TGTGCCAGCAGCTCGATGAGGGACACGCTGTCCTACGAGCAGTACTTC
CASSSMRDTLSYEQYF
>TRBJ1-1|TRBV2|TRBD1|-
TGTGCCAGCAGGGCCAGACAGGGACGAACTGAAGCTTTCTTT
CASRARQGRTEAFF
>TRBJ2-7|TRBV28|-|-
TGTGCCAGCAGAAAGGACTCCAGTCATCTCGGCGAGCAGTACTTC
CASRKDSSHLGEQYF
>TRBJ1-2|TRBV6-5|-|-
TGTGCCAGCAGTTCAGGGGTGGTTGGCTACACCTTC
CASSSGVVGYTF
>TRBJ1-5|TRBV6-4|TRBD1|-
TGTGCCAGTCTTGACAGGGTCGGTCAGCCCCAGCATTTT
CASLDRVGQPQHF
>TRBJ1-4|TRBV28|TRBD1|-
TGTGCCAGCAGCCCCCCGGACAGGGATTGGGAAAAACTGTTTTTT
CASSPPDRDWEKLFF
>TRBJ2-5|TRBV5-4|-|-
TGTGCCAGCAGCCCTGGACAGCAAGAGACCCAGTACTTC
CASSPGQQETQYF
>TRBJ2-7|TRBV7-9|-|-
TGTGCCACTATGACAGGTCCCGAGGGTGAGCAGTACTTC
CATMTGPEGEQYF
>TRBJ2-5|TRBV2|-|-
TGTGCCAGCATGCTCTATGAGACCCAGTACTTC
CASMLYETQYF
>TRBJ1-2|TRBV5-8|TRBD1|-
TGTGCCAGCAACTTCGACAGGGGGCATGGCTACACCTTC
CASNFDRGHGYTF